Sequencing of this T cell receptor beta chain was carried out in a study of T-cell reconstitution after alpha-beta-depleted transplantation in children. Trimming pared 8 bases from V and 2 bases from J, leaving 16 bases between. The CDR3 consists of 14 residues. Germline V gene lookup returns CDR1 PRHDT and CDR2 FYEKMQ (reference sequence). This clonotype was recorded a few times. Preparing the TCRbeta library involved the use of unique molecular identifiers. TCRdb independently ran MiXCR on the PCR reads; one entry per CDR3 protein. The top ten clones hold 3% to 4% of a sample with approximately 510,000 distinct CDR3 sequences, approximately 16% of them seen once.

The starting material was PBMCs from the stem cell graft donor, obtained from the stem cell graft. The rearrangement joins TRBV13 to TRBJ2-7, with a possible D match to TRBD2 (5 bases). The clonotype comes from a human donor who donated a stem cell graft to a child with acute lymphoblastic leukemia. The CDR3 DNA is TGTGCCAGCGGCGAGGGAAGTTCGGCCTACGAGCAGTACTTC. This encodes CASGEGSSAYEQYF.